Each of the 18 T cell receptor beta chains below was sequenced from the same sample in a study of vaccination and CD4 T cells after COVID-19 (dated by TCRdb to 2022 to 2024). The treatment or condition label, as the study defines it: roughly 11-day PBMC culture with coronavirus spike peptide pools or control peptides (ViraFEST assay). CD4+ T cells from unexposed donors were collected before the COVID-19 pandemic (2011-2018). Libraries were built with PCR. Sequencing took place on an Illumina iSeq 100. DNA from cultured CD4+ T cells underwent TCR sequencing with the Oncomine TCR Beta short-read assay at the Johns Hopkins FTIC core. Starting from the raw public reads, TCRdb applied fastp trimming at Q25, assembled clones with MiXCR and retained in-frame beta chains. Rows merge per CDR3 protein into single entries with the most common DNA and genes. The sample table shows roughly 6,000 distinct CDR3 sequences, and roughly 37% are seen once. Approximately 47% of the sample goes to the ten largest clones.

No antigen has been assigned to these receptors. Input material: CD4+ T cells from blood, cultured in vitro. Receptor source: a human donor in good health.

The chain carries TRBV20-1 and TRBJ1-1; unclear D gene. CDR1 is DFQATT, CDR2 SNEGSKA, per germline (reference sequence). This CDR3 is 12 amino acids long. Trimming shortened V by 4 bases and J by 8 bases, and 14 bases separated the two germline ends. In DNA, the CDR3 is TGCAGTGCTAAGGGTAGCCCCGGGGAAGCTTTCTTT. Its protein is CSAKGSPGEAFF.

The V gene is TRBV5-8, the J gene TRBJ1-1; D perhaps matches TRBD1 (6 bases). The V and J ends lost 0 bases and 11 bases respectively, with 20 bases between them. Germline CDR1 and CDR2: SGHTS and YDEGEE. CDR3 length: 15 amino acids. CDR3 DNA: TGTGCCAGCAGCTTGGCCTTGGGGGGCCCTCCGGGGGCTTTCTTT. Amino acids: CASSLALGGPPGAFF.

The CDR3 sequence: CASSPGLTEAFF. Here the CDR3 DNA reads TGTGCCAGCTCACCGGGCCTAACTGAAGCTTTCTTT. The chain employs TRBV18 and TRBJ1-1; D is undetermined. Trimming stripped 3 bases from V and 5 bases from J, with 7 bases between. The CDR3 has 12 residues. The germline CDR1 and CDR2 sequences are KGHSH and LQKENI.

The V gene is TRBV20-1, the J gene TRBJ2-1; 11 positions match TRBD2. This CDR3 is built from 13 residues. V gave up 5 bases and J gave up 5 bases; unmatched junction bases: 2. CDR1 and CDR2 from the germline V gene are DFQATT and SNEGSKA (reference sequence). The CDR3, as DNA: TGCAGTGCTCTGGGACTAGCGGACAATGAGCAGTTCTTC. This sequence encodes CSALGLADNEQFF.

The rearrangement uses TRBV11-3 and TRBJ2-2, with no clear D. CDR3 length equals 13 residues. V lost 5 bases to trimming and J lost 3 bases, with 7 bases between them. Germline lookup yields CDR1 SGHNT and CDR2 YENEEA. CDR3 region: CASSPLDTGELFF. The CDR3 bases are TGTGCCAGCAGCCCCCTAGACACCGGGGAGCTGTTTTTT.

CDR3 DNA: TGTGCCAGCAGTGAAGTTACAGGGAATTCACCCCTCCACTTT. Translated: CASSEVTGNSPLHF. J is TRBJ1-6 and V is TRBV6-1; maybe TRBD1 (6 bases). The CDR3 totals 14 residues. V lost 1 base and J 7 bases, leaving 8 bases between the germline ends. Germline CDR1 MNHNS, CDR2 SASEGT.

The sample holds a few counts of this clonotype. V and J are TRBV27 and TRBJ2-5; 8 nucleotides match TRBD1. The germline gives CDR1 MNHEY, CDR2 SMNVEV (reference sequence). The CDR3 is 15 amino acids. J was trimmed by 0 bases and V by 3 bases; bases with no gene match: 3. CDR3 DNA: TGTGCCAGCAGTTTTGACAGGGGCCACCAAGAGACCCAGTACTTC. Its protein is CASSFDRGHQETQYF.

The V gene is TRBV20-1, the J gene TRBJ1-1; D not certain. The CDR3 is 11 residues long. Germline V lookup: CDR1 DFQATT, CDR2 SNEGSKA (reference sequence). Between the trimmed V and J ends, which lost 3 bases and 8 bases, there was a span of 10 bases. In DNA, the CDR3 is TGCAGTGCTAGCCCCCAGATCGAAGCTTTCTTT. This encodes CSASPQIEAFF.

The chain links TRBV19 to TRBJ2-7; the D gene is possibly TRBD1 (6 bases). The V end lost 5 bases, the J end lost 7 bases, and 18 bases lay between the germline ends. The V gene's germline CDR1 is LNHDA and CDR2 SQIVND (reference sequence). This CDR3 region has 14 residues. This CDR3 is CASSSTTGLREQYF. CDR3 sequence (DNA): TGTGCCAGTAGTTCGACCACAGGGCTAAGGGAGCAGTACTTC.

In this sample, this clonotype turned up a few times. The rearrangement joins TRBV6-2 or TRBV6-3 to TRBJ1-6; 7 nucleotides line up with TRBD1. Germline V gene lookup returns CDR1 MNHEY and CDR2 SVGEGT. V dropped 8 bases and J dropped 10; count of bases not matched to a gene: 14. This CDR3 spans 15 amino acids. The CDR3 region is CASAFLDRVYSPLHF. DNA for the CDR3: TGTGCCAGCGCTTTCCTAGACAGGGTCTACTCACCCCTCCACTTT.

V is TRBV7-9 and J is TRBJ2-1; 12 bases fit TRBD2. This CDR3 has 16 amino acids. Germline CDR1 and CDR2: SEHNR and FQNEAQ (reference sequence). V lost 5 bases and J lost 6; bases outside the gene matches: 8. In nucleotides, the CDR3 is TGTGCCAGCAGCGCCCAACTAGCGGGGGGTTTCAATGAGCAGTTCTTC. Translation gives CASSAQLAGGFNEQFF.

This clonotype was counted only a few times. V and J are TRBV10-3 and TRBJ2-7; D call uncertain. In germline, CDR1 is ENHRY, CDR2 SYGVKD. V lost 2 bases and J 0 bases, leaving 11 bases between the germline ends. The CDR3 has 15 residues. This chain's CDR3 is CAISEVTLSSYEQYF. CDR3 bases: TGTGCCATCAGTGAGGTTACACTCAGCTCCTACGAGCAGTACTTC.

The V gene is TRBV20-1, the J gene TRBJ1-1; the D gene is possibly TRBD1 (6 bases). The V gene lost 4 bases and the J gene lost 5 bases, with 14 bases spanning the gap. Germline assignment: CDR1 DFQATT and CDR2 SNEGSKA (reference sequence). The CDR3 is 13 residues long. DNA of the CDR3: TGCAGTGCTAAACAGGGCGAGGAGACTGAAGCTTTCTTT. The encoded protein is CSAKQGEETEAFF.

This chain's CDR3 is CASSMGRGTEAFF. CDR3 in DNA: TGTGCCAGTAGTATGGGCAGGGGCACTGAAGCTTTCTTT. The chain employs TRBV19 and TRBJ1-1; possibly TRBD1 for D (6 bases). Germline CDR1 and CDR2: LNHDA and SQIVND (reference sequence). The CDR3 is 13 amino acids. Between the trimmed V and J ends, which lost 3 bases and 4 bases, there was a span of 9 bases.

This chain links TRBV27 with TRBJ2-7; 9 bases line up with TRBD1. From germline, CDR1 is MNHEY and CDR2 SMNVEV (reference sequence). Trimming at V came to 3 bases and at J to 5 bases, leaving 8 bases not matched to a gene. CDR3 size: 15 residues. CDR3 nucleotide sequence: TGTGCCAGCAGTTTTATAGGACAGGGGAAGCACGAGCAGTACTTC. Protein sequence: CASSFIGQGKHEQYF.

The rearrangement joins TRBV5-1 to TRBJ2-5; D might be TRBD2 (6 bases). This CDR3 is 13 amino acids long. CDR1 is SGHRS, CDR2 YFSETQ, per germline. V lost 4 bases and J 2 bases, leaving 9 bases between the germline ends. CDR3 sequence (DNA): TGCGCCAGCAGCCCGGGACTTCAAGAGACCCAGTACTTC. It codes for CASSPGLQETQYF.

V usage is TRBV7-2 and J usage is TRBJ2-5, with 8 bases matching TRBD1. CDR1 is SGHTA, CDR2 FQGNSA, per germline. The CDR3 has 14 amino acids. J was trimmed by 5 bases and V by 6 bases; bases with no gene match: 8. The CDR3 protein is CASSLTTGVETQYF. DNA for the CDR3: TGTGCCAGCAGTCTTACGACAGGGGTTGAGACCCAGTACTTC.

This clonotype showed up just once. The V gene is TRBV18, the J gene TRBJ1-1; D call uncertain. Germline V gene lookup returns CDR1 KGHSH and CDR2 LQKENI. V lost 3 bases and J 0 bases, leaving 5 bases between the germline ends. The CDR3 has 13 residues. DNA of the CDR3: TGTGCCAGCTCACCTGGTTTGAACACTGAAGCTTTCTTT. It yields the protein CASSPGLNTEAFF.